The clone carrying this TCR beta chain was seen only once. The data were taken from a study of blood T cell repertoires in COVID-19. Whole-study context: Samples of COVID-19 (acute and convalescent) were obtained from the United States, Italy and Spain. PBMCs, B-cell-depleted T cells, or T cells were the source of the cDNA or gDNA that made up the material.

Germline V lookup: CDR1 LNHDA, CDR2 SQIVND (reference sequence). Trimming at V came to 0 bases and at J to 9 bases, leaving 3 bases not matched to a gene. The CDR3 spans 14 residues. In the original processing: The assay estimated nucleated cells by amplifying reference gene primers. Measured with immunoSEQ multiplex PCR; TCRdb has only the in-frame clones, and not every one. V, J and clone size were drawn from that table, and D and trimming were deduced from the DNA. The sample holds fewer than 90,000 clones, roughly 90% seen once. The chain is built from TRBV19 and TRBJ2-2, with TRBD2 matching over 8 bases. The sequencing input was peripheral blood. This clonotype was obtained from a man between 65 and 80 years old with acute or convalescent COVID-19. CDR3 amino acids: CASSIDRGGRELFF. Here the CDR3 DNA reads TGTGCCAGTAGTATAGATCGGGGGGGCAGGGAGCTGTTTTTT.